This TCR beta chain came from a study of tissue T cells after allogeneic stem cell transplantation. Some clones are missing from TCRdb's copy, which holds only in-frame ones; the method was immunoSEQ multiplex PCR. The table lists several thousand clones, around 80% of them singletons, with over 5% in the top ten. Germline V lookup: CDR1 LGHNA, CDR2 YNFKEQ. CDR3 length equals 15 residues. The V and J ends lost 1 base and 4 bases respectively, with 12 bases between them. The V and J genes are TRBV4-2 and TRBJ2-3, with a possible D match to TRBD2 (6 bases). The source was blood, collected before transplantation. The sequence derives from a man between 40 and 75 years old who later had graft-versus-host disease after an allogeneic stem cell transplant. CDR3 sequence (DNA): TGTGCCAGCAGCCAAGTGGGGACTGAGTCAGATACGCAGTATTTT. Translated, it gives CASSQVGTESDTQYF.